Presented here are 3 T cell receptor beta chains from one specimen sequenced in a study of cytomegalovirus exposure and HLA in healthy donors listed by TCRdb under 2017. Library method: the immunoSEQ multiplex PCR assay. For the multiplex PCR, a mixture combining 60 forward primers for TCR Vbeta segments and 13 reverse primers for TCR Jbeta segments was used. TCRdb took this table from immuneACCESS and kept in-frame rearrangements with V and J called. Such tables lack part of the clones; where checked against another copy, unresolved V genes explain under half of the gap, and the rest is unexplained. In all, the sample holds about 170,000 clones, and roughly four fifths of those were seen once. In total, the top ten clones hold about 4.9% of the sample. The sequenced sample consisted of PBMCs. The source is a girl between 5 and 17 years old in good health and CMV-seropositive.

This clone was observed a single time. The chain has TRBV9 and TRBJ2-6, with 15 positions matching TRBD2. This CDR3 has 19 amino acids. V gave up 3 bases and J gave up 1 base; unmatched junction bases: 5. The germline V gene encodes CDR1 SGDLS and CDR2 YYNGEE. CDR3 coding DNA: TGTGCCAGCAGCGGGGGACTAGCGGGGGGCAGATCTGGGGCCAACGTCCTGACTTTC. This codes for CASSGGLAGGRSGANVLTF.

The chain joins TRBV25-1 to TRBJ1-2; the D is unclear. Germline V CDR1 and CDR2: MGHDK, SYGVNS. Trimming took off 1 base at V and 6 bases at J, with 15 bases between the two ends. The CDR3 sequence is 15 residues long. CDR3 in amino acids: CASSELGGLRDGYTF. Written as DNA, the CDR3 is TGTGCCAGCAGTGAATTGGGAGGGCTAAGGGATGGCTACACCTTC.

The chain carries TRBV5-1 and TRBJ1-1; D gene uncertain. From germline, CDR1 is SGHRS and CDR2 YFSETQ. CDR3 size: 14 residues. The V and J ends lost 4 bases and 5 bases respectively, with 15 bases between them. DNA of the CDR3: TGCGCCAGCAGCCCCCGTCCGGGAAATACTGAAGCTTTCTTT. As protein: CASSPRPGNTEAFF.